The 26 T cell receptor beta chains reported below all come from one sample, sequenced in a study of shared clonotypes between healthy human individuals. Libraries were prepared by immunoSEQ multiplex PCR; TCRdb keeps only in-frame clonotypes and omits some of them. Of 1.5 million to 1.9 million clones listed, roughly 98% are singletons. What was sequenced was naive CD4+ T cells sorted from blood. Sample subset: CD45RA+ positively selected. The receptors here all came from a man aged 25-45 years in good health.

This chain uses TRBV11-2 with TRBJ2-3; D gene uncertain. Germline V gene data show CDR1 as SGHAT and CDR2 as FQNNGV. The length of the CDR3 is 13 residues. V gave up 2 bases and J gave up 1 base, with 4 bases separating them. DNA for the CDR3: TGTGCCAGCAGCTTATCGGGCACAGATACGCAGTATTTT. Amino acids: CASSLSGTDTQYF.

The DNA for the CDR3 is TGCGCCAGCAGCTTGTCATCCGGGGAGGAGACCCAGTACTTC. It translates to CASSLSSGEETQYF. V and J are TRBV5-1 and TRBJ2-5, with D perhaps TRBD2 (5 bases). V lost 1 base and J 5 bases, leaving 12 bases between the germline ends. The CDR3 is made up of 14 amino acids. Germline loops: CDR1 SGHRS, CDR2 YFSETQ.

The genes are TRBV6-5 and TRBJ1-4, with 7 bases identical to TRBD1. The CDR3 contains 14 residues. Germline V gene lookup returns CDR1 MNHEY and CDR2 SVGAGI. Trimming at V came to 5 bases and at J to 8 bases, leaving 8 bases not matched to a gene. The CDR3, as DNA: TGTGCCAGCAGTATTACCGGGACAGCCGAAAAACTGTTTTTT. Its protein product is CASSITGTAEKLFF.

J is TRBJ2-2 and V is TRBV7-3, with a weak D call TRBD2 (5 bases). Germline CDR1 SGHTA, CDR2 FQGTGA. This CDR3 spans 14 amino acids. Trimming stripped 2 bases from V and 3 bases from J, with 7 bases between. The CDR3 DNA reads as TGTGCCAGCAGCTTACTAGCCCACACCGGGGAGCTGTTTTTT. This gives the protein CASSLLAHTGELFF.

The chain has TRBV11-3 and TRBJ2-1; TRBD2 matches at 9 bases. With V trimmed by 5 bases and J by 3 bases, 2 bases remained unmatched. CDR3 length: 14 residues. Germline loops: CDR1 SGHNT, CDR2 YENEEA. The DNA of the CDR3 is TGTGCCAGCAGCCTAGCGGGGAGCTACAATGAGCAGTTCTTC. As protein: CASSLAGSYNEQFF. Full variable domain (outside the CDR3, taken from reference TRBV11-3 and TRBJ2-1): EAGVVQSPRYKIIEKKQPVAFWCNPISGHNTLYWYLQNLGQGPELLIRYENEEAVDDSQLPKDRFSAERLKGVDSTLKIQPAELGDSAVYLCASSLAGSYNEQFFGPGTRLTVL.

This chain links TRBV28 with TRBJ2-3, with 7 bases identical to TRBD2. There are 16 residues in the CDR3. Germline V lookup: CDR1 MDHEN, CDR2 SYDVKM. V shed 1 base, J shed 1 base, and the junction held 5 bases outside the gene matches. The CDR3 nucleotides are TGTGCCAGCAGTTTATTGGGCGGGAGAGGCACAGATACGCAGTATTTT. It encodes CASSLLGGRGTDTQYF.

This clone was observed a single time. J is TRBJ2-7 and V is TRBV28, with TRBD2 matching over 12 bases. The germline V gene encodes CDR1 MDHEN and CDR2 SYDVKM. J lost 4 bases, V lost 6 bases, and 4 bases had no gene match. The CDR3 has 14 residues. CDR3 bases: TGTGCCAGCAGGGCGGGACTAGCGGGTTACGAGCAGTACTTC. As protein: CASRAGLAGYEQYF. The variable domain in full, completed from reference TRBV28 and TRBJ2-7, reads DVKVTQSSRYLVKRTGEKVFLECVQDMDHENMFWYRQDPGLGLRLIYFSYDVKMKEKGDIPEGYSVSREKKERFSLILESASTNQTSMYLCASRAGLAGYEQYFGPGTRLTVT.

The chain links TRBV7-3 to TRBJ2-1; D is uncertain. This CDR3 has 13 residues. Germline loops: CDR1 SGHTA, CDR2 FQGTGA. V was shortened by 2 bases and J by 8 bases, with 10 bases between the two germline ends. The DNA of the CDR3 is TGTGCCAGCAGCTTATCGTCGGGCTATGAGCAGTTCTTC. Its protein product is CASSLSSGYEQFF.

This clone was seen a single time. The rearrangement links TRBV7-2 to TRBJ2-7; perhaps TRBD1 as D (6 bases). V was trimmed by 1 base and J by 3 bases, leaving 13 bases between them. Germline values: CDR1 SGHTA, CDR2 FQGNSA. The CDR3 totals 15 residues. Here the CDR3 DNA reads TGTGCCAGCAGCTTAGGGCCGGGGACAATCTACGAGCAGTACTTC. Translation gives CASSLGPGTIYEQYF.

The rearrangement uses TRBV19 and TRBJ1-1, with 8 positions matching TRBD1. This CDR3 has 13 residues. J was trimmed by 1 base and V by 5 bases; bases with no gene match: 0. Germline loops: CDR1 LNHDA, CDR2 SQIVND (reference sequence). CDR3 bases: TGTGCCAGTAGTGACAGGGGGAACACTGAAGCTTTCTTT. It encodes CASSDRGNTEAFF.

This chain joins TRBV5-4 and TRBJ1-1; 7 bases agree with TRBD1. V lost 2 bases and J lost 4; bases outside the gene matches: 5. The CDR3 spans 14 residues. Germline V gene data show CDR1 as SGHNT and CDR2 as YYREEE (reference sequence). CDR3: CASSLGQARTEAFF. CDR3 in DNA: TGTGCCAGCAGCTTAGGACAGGCTCGCACTGAAGCTTTCTTT.

The CDR3 DNA sequence: TGCAGCGTTGAGGGGGCCGGGAATGGAAACACCATATATTTT. The encoded protein is CSVEGAGNGNTIYF. The chain couples TRBV29-1 to TRBJ1-3; D is perhaps TRBD1 (6 bases). V was clipped by 3 bases and J by 3 bases, with 12 bases between them. The V gene's germline CDR1 is SQVTM and CDR2 ANQGSEA. CDR3 size: 14 residues.

This rearrangement joins TRBV6-5 to TRBJ2-2, with D possibly TRBD1 on 6 matching bases. The length of the CDR3 is 12 residues. V was clipped by 5 bases and J by 6 bases, with 7 bases between them. Germline-derived CDR1 and CDR2 are MNHEY and SVGAGI. The CDR3 DNA follows: TGTGCCAGCAGTCGACAGGCCGGGGAGCTGTTTTTT. Translated: CASSRQAGELFF.

The chain combines TRBV5-1 with TRBJ1-2; D is ambiguous. CDR3 length equals 20 residues. CDR1 and CDR2 from the germline V gene are SGHRS and YFSETQ. V lost 0 bases to trimming and J lost 3 bases, with 27 bases between them. Here the CDR3 DNA reads TGCGCCAGCAGCTTGGTGCGTTCAGTCGGAGACTCCGCCCGAGACTATGGCTACACCTTC. Amino acid sequence: CASSLVRSVGDSARDYGYTF.

The chain couples TRBV6-6 to TRBJ2-5; 8 bases agree with TRBD2. The V segment lost 2 bases and the J segment 1 base; nucleotides outside the gene matches: 6. Germline V gives CDR1 MNHNY, CDR2 SVGAGI (reference sequence). The CDR3 totals 16 residues. The CDR3 region is CASSYPGLVGQETQYF. In DNA, the CDR3 is TGTGCCAGCAGTTACCCGGGACTAGTGGGCCAAGAGACCCAGTACTTC.

This clone was seen once. This rearrangement joins TRBV11-2 to TRBJ1-1; 7 bases line up with TRBD1. The J segment lost 8 bases and the V segment lost 5 bases, leaving 8 bases of the junction unmatched. CDR3 length equals 13 residues. The germline V gene encodes CDR1 SGHAT and CDR2 FQNNGV. The CDR3 nucleotides read TGTGCCAGCAGCCAAGTCGGGACAGCAGAAGCTTTCTTT. This codes for CASSQVGTAEAFF.

V is TRBV4-1 and J is TRBJ2-3; 9 nucleotides match TRBD2. Germline trimming cut 7 bases from V and 1 base from J; bases unmatched to any gene: 6. This CDR3 region has 15 residues. Germline lookup yields CDR1 MGHRA and CDR2 YSYEKL. CDR3 sequence reads: CASTLAGGGTDTQYF. The DNA of the CDR3 is TGCGCCAGCACCCTCGCGGGAGGGGGCACAGATACGCAGTATTTT.

This chain uses TRBV11-2 with TRBJ2-7; the D gene is possibly TRBD2 (5 bases). Trimming pared 6 bases from V and 3 bases from J, leaving 24 bases between. CDR3 length: 17 residues. Germline V lookup: CDR1 SGHAT, CDR2 FQNNGV. The CDR3 DNA sequence: TGTGCCAGCAGTCTAGAAGGTCGTGCTAGCATAATCTACGAGCAGTACTTC. It is translated as CASSLEGRASIIYEQYF.

V usage is TRBV27 and J usage is TRBJ2-7, with 7 bases that match TRBD1. Trimming at V came to 2 bases and at J to 0 bases, leaving 7 bases not matched to a gene. CDR1 is MNHEY, CDR2 SMNVEV, per germline (reference sequence). The CDR3 totals 16 residues. CDR3 sequence (DNA): TGTGCCAGCAGTTTAGCCCGACAGGGTGCCTCCTACGAGCAGTACTTC. It translates to CASSLARQGASYEQYF.

The chain is built from TRBV20-1 and TRBJ2-7; D gene ambiguous. In germline, CDR1 is DFQATT, CDR2 SNEGSKA (reference sequence). Trimming took off 1 base at V and 6 bases at J, with 4 bases between the two ends. The CDR3 length is 10 residues. The CDR3 DNA sequence: TGCAGTGCTAGAGGCAGCGAGCAGTACTTC. This gives the protein CSARGSEQYF.

This clone has a handful of counts. This chain joins TRBV2 and TRBJ1-2; D is ambiguous. The CDR3 contains 12 residues. V lost 6 bases to trimming and J lost 6 bases, with 11 bases between them. Germline-derived CDR1 and CDR2 are SNHLY and FYNNEI. As DNA, the CDR3 is TGTGCCAGCAGGCAAGTAACTCATGGCTACACCTTC. It encodes CASRQVTHGYTF.

V is TRBV5-6 and J is TRBJ1-3; D is unresolved. CDR1 and CDR2 from the germline V gene are SGHDT and YYEEEE. This CDR3 has 12 residues. V lost 4 bases, J lost 4 bases, and 6 bases lay in between. Here the CDR3 reads CASSPRGNTIYF. CDR3 in DNA: TGTGCCAGCAGCCCTCGGGGAAACACCATATATTTT.

The chain joins TRBV27 to TRBJ2-7, with D unresolved. This CDR3 is built from 16 residues. With 2 bases removed from V and 1 base from J, the gap between germline ends came to 15 bases. CDR1 MNHEY and CDR2 SMNVEV come from the germline V gene (reference sequence). This chain's CDR3 is CASSLRSTVKSYEQYF. CDR3 nucleotide sequence: TGTGCCAGCAGTTTACGGAGTACGGTTAAATCCTACGAGCAGTACTTC.

The gene calls are TRBV19 and TRBJ1-1; 8 nucleotides agree with TRBD1. Per the germline V gene, CDR1 is LNHDA and CDR2 is SQIVND (reference sequence). This CDR3 spans 15 amino acids. After removal of 3 bases from V and 4 bases from J, the junction contained 7 bases not matched to a gene. CDR3 sequence: CASSIQRQGSTEAFF. The CDR3 DNA is TGTGCCAGTAGTATCCAACGACAGGGGAGCACTGAAGCTTTCTTT.

In the case of this clone: The sample holds other DNA sequences that translate to the same CDR3. The chain has TRBV20-1 and TRBJ2-5; D gene unclear. Germline V gene sequence: CDR1 DFQATT, CDR2 SNEGSKA (reference sequence). Trimming removed 1 base from V and 4 bases from J, with 4 bases in between. This CDR3 has 11 residues. CDR3 coding DNA: TGCAGTGCTAGAGTACGAGAGACCCAGTACTTC. It translates to CSARVRETQYF.

Details on this clone: The same CDR3 also results from other DNA sequences found in this sample. V is TRBV5-1 and J is TRBJ2-2, with a weak D call TRBD2 (6 bases). The CDR3 length is 15 residues. Trimming removed 3 bases at V and 4 bases at J, with 13 bases between. The germline V gene encodes CDR1 SGHRS and CDR2 YFSETQ. CDR3 nucleotides: TGCGCCAGCAGCTCCGGAGGGCCGGGCACCGGGGAGCTGTTTTTT. This translates into CASSSGGPGTGELFF.